The next 13 T cell receptor beta chains were all read from a single sample in a study of a mutant IDH1 vaccine in newly diagnosed glioma. The time point denotes: week 23, last vaccination. Every vaccination contained 300 ug of the mutant IDH1 20-mer peptide and was paired with topical imiquimod. Antigens of these TCRs are unknown. Produced via immunoSEQ multiplex PCR; TCRdb's table is partial and in-frame only. The sample has fewer than 45,000 clones; roughly 80% are singletons. The source material was PBMCs, sampled from a glioma patient whose treatment included an IDH1 peptide vaccine. All receptors come from a man in his fifties with glioma.

V is TRBV20-1 and J is TRBJ1-1; possible D gene TRBD1, 5 bases. V shed 3 bases and J shed 7 bases, with 9 bases lying between them. This CDR3 is 11 amino acids long. Germline V gene sequence: CDR1 DFQATT, CDR2 SNEGSKA (reference sequence). The CDR3 region has the DNA TGCAGTGCTAGGCCCGACAGTGAAGCTTTCTTT. Protein product: CSARPDSEAFF.

The V gene is TRBV10-3, the J gene TRBJ2-1, with a possible D match to TRBD2 (5 bases). This CDR3 has 13 residues. V lost 0 bases to trimming and J lost 5 bases, with 5 bases between them. Germline V gene sequence: CDR1 ENHRY, CDR2 SYGVKD. This CDR3 reads CAISESRDNEQFF. CDR3 coding DNA: TGTGCCATCAGTGAGTCGAGGGACAATGAGCAGTTCTTC.

J is TRBJ2-1 and V is TRBV19; 15 bases match TRBD2. Germline-derived CDR1 and CDR2 are LNHDA and SQIVND (reference sequence). V dropped 3 bases and J dropped 7; count of bases not matched to a gene: 4. The CDR3 is made up of 16 amino acids. The CDR3 loop is CASSMGLAGGFNEQFF. DNA for the CDR3: TGTGCCAGTAGTATGGGACTAGCGGGGGGTTTTAATGAGCAGTTCTTC.

V and J are TRBV7-9 and TRBJ2-1; D possibly corresponds to TRBD2 (5 bases). The CDR3 sequence is 18 residues long. Trimming removed 5 bases at V and 0 bases at J, with 20 bases between. Germline-derived CDR1 and CDR2 are SEHNR and FQNEAQ (reference sequence). CDR3 in DNA: TGTGCCAGCAGCGGATTGACTATGGGGTTAAGCTCCTACAATGAGCAGTTCTTC. The encoded protein is CASSGLTMGLSSYNEQFF.

V and J are TRBV20-1 and TRBJ2-5, with D perhaps TRBD2 (6 bases). Trimming removed 0 bases at V and 9 bases at J, with 8 bases between. Germline lookup yields CDR1 DFQATT and CDR2 SNEGSKA (reference sequence). The CDR3 extends over 11 amino acids. The CDR3 DNA reads as TGCAGTGCTAGAGATCGGAGGGCCCAGTACTTC. The encoded protein is CSARDRRAQYF.

The V gene is TRBV6-5, the J gene TRBJ1-2; D call uncertain. The CDR3 runs 14 residues. V lost 3 bases and J lost 4, with 12 bases in between. Germline V gene data show CDR1 as MNHEY and CDR2 as SVGAGI. CDR3 nucleotides: TGTGCCAGCAGTTATCGACGTTCAGTCTATGGCTACACCTTC. Amino acids: CASSYRRSVYGYTF.

This chain uses TRBV19 with TRBJ1-1, with 7 positions matching TRBD1. The junction had 5 bases not matched to a gene; V was cut back by 4 bases and J by 3 bases. The CDR3 spans 14 residues. CDR1 and CDR2 from the germline V gene are LNHDA and SQIVND (reference sequence). CDR3 in DNA: TGTGCCAGTAGTACGCAGGGGGTTTACACTGAAGCTTTCTTT. Translated: CASSTQGVYTEAFF.

This clone was counted only a few times. This chain uses TRBV4-3 with TRBJ1-1; D is unclear. The CDR3 loop spans 13 amino acids. CDR1 is LGHNA and CDR2 is YSLEER in the germline V gene. With 0 bases removed from V and 2 bases from J, the gap between germline ends came to 4 bases. For the CDR3, the DNA is TGCGCCAGCAGCCAAGATCGAAACACTGAAGCTTTCTTT. Amino acid sequence: CASSQDRNTEAFF.

The chain is built from TRBV5-6 and TRBJ2-5; no clear D. The CDR3 spans 14 residues. The V gene lost 2 bases and the J gene lost 2 bases, with 10 bases spanning the gap. Germline lookup yields CDR1 SGHDT and CDR2 YYEEEE. This chain's CDR3 is CASSLWFGQETQYF. In nucleotides, the CDR3 is TGTGCCAGCAGCTTATGGTTCGGGCAAGAGACCCAGTACTTC.

The chain is built from TRBV7-9 and TRBJ2-7; D possibly corresponds to TRBD1 (6 bases). Trimming removed 3 bases at V and 2 bases at J, with 11 bases between. The germline V gene has CDR1 SEHNR and CDR2 FQNEAQ (reference sequence). The length of the CDR3 is 14 residues. The CDR3 region has the DNA TGTGCCAGCAGCTTCCCGGACAGAGCCTACGAGCAGTACTTC. Translation: CASSFPDRAYEQYF.

Note on this clone: The junction departs from the called germline gene at one end, perhaps through a read error. The rearrangement joins TRBV7-7 to TRBJ1-1; the D gene is possibly TRBD1 (5 bases). Germline V gene lookup returns CDR1 SSHAT and CDR2 FNYEAQ (reference sequence). The CDR3 contains 13 residues. CDR3 in amino acids: CASSLGHNTEAFF. DNA for the CDR3: TGTGCTAGCAGCTTAGGACATAACACTGAAGCTTTCTTT.

By share of the sample, this clone is medium-sized. In DNA form, the CDR3 reads TGTGCCAGCACCCTGAGGGGGACGGGCTACACCTTC. Its protein product is CASTLRGTGYTF. The chain joins TRBV7-9 to TRBJ1-2; D is possibly TRBD1 (6 bases). CDR3 size: 12 residues. V was shortened by 7 bases and J by 8 bases, with 14 bases between the two germline ends. Germline CDR1 reads SEHNR; CDR2 reads FQNEAQ (reference sequence).

This rearrangement joins TRBV7-8 to TRBJ2-7, with TRBD1 matching 7 bases. Germline assignment: CDR1 SGHVS and CDR2 FQNEAQ. V was pared by 2 bases and J by 4 bases, with 8 bases of the junction left unmatched. CDR3 size: 15 residues. The CDR3 DNA sequence: TGTGCCAGCAGCTTATGGGGACAGATCTCATACGAGCAGTACTTC. It codes for CASSLWGQISYEQYF.